This TCR beta chain emerged from a study of cytomegalovirus exposure and HLA in healthy donors (dated by TCRdb to about 2017). Regarding the complete study: An earlier analysis of approximately 590 of the donors reported more than 250 Gb of sequence data and 100 million to 140 million unique TCR beta sequences from some 180 million T cells. Approximately 300 gigabases of sequencing data and around 80 million unique TCR sequences made up an early release that covered several hundred HLA-typed donors. Among the approximately 400 genotyped donors, approximately 77% belonged to the genetic ancestry cluster associated with self-reported Caucasian donors. The study was designed to test whether signatures of past pathogen exposure could be identified by cataloging public T cell receptors. The study used immunosequencing to profile the T cell repertoires of under 700 subjects and linked those repertoires to cytomegalovirus serostatus. A separate validation cohort of roughly 130 different subjects was used in addition to the approximately 610-subject first cohort. To predict cytomegalovirus infection status, the study brought together high-throughput TCR immunosequencing, statistical association of individual TCRs with disease status, and machine learning. A later analysis re-examined previously published TCR beta repertoires from 600 to 700 donors and added high-resolution HLA genotyping to investigate patterns of TCR occurrence. The later analysis used no new phenotypic data to find candidate immune exposures, relying instead on TCR beta sequences and their occurrence across donors. To decide whether each TCR beta V gene segment behaved as functional or pseudogenic, an earlier analysis of some 570 of the donors relied on high-throughput TCR beta sequencing. Alongside the repertoire data, information on donor age, sex, ethnicity and CMV serostatus was compiled. A later genetic analysis used genome-wide SNP genotypes for about 60% of the roughly 700 donors, treating that subset as a discovery cohort. Every repertoire in the discovery cohort had been generated on one and the same sequencing platform. HLA typing included class I and class II loci at four-digit resolution. The number of donors typed differed by locus, with about 629-640 for A, B, C, DRB1 and DQB1, about 500 for DQA1, some 570 for DPA1, and around 450 for DPB1. Because of strong linkage in the cohort, 4 to 6 DR-DQ haplotypes were treated as single units for association and clustering. Among approximately 370 genotyped donors of the cohort, an average of approximately 220,000 unique TCR beta nucleotide sequences was sequenced per donor, of which about 20% were non-productive. Overall study results and their limits: A further reported finding was that TCR beta sequences accurately predicted the HLA-A and HLA-B alleles for most subjects in the first cohort. Linkage disequilibrium might explain the correlated functional status among segregating V segments, but an unknown experimental factor could not be excluded. Cytomegalovirus status was reported to be diagnosed by the classifier with high specificity and sensitivity in both the original and validation cohorts. In a later genetic analysis, a missense DCLRE1C variant was associated with V-gene and J-gene trimming of TCR beta chains, and the association was replicated in an independent cohort. Some IMGT-functional V segments, including TRBV6-2 and TRBV6-3, could not be told apart with the 87-base-pair reads, so those segments were excluded. When HLA alleles, especially DR and DQ, strongly co-occurred, attributing TCR associations to individual alleles was difficult. It was suggested by the authors that the approach could potentially be generalized to other disease states and immunological phenotypes. In the study, about 150 TCR beta chains were listed as associated with cytomegalovirus. According to a later analysis, TCR association rates differed among HLA loci, with DRB1 alleles showing the most associated TCRs and HLA-C alleles showing the fewest. Roughly uniform sequencing depth across donors was assumed in presence/absence analyses, although this assumption may not hold. Most CMV-associated TCR beta chains appeared to be HLA-restricted in a later analysis, and the HLA associations seemed to be driven largely by CMV exposure. A cluster of highly shared sequence variants was judged likely to represent a technical artifact of the sequencing pipeline. In a later analysis, HLA-associated TCR beta chains showed more clonal expansion and lower generation probabilities than non-associated chains that were equally common. Specific HLA alleles were associated with about 17,000 TCR beta sequences at a false discovery rate of 0.05 in a later analysis. Because counts were too low, some 16 rarely observed V segments, including chromosome 9 orphons, were excluded from the earlier analysis of around 640 of the donors. While some public TCRs were present in many individuals, most TCR sequences turned up only very rarely across donors. The cohort was sequenced for TCR beta chains only, and without alpha or paired-chain data the features that could be detected were limited. A later genetic analysis reported fewer N-insertions in productive TCRs among donors in an Asian-associated ancestry cluster than the roughly 620-donor mean. Because HLA typing was missing for some donors at each locus, association tests included only the typed subset. A later analysis reported that several top co-occurrence clusters appeared linked to parvovirus B19, influenza, CMV and Epstein-Barr virus. In an earlier analysis of about 540 of the donors, most TCR beta V segments were observed in productive rearrangements about 90% or about 30% of the time, broadly matching IMGT annotations. In vitro tests confirmed that a few of the cytomegalovirus-associated TCR beta chains recognize cytomegalovirus antigens. CMV serostatus was the only immune exposure information available for the cohort.

V loses 6 bases at its end and J loses 4 bases; junction bases beyond the gene matches: 0. In the germline V gene, CDR1 corresponds to SNHLY and CDR2 to FYNNEI. The CDR3 runs 13 amino acids, cysteine and phenylalanine included. The read is trimmed to its CDR3 DNA, 39 bases read in frame from base 1. Libraries were built with the immunoSEQ multiplex PCR assay. The multiplex PCR relied on a mix of 60 forward primers for TCR Vbeta segments and 13 reverse primers for TCR Jbeta segments. The CDR3 region of rearranged TCR beta genes was amplified from genomic DNA by a multiplex PCR assay. Amplified TCR beta libraries were sequenced as 87-base-pair reads on the Illumina HiSeq System. In the original analysis: Across the roughly 600 repertoires, a later analysis counted 80 million or so unique TCR beta chains, 8.5 million to 12 million of which were shared by at least two donors. A nearest-neighbor algorithm error-corrected the raw reads and collapsed the reads into unique sequences, merging closely related sequences to remove PCR and sequencing errors. To assign V, D and J gene segments, CDR3 sequences were aligned to IMGT reference sequences. Each retained sequence needed at least a six-nucleotide match to both a V gene segment and a J gene segment. A rearrangement was called productive if the CDR3 had no stop codons and remained in frame with V and J, and every other rearrangement was called non-productive. CDR3 was defined by IMGT convention, running from the second conserved V-encoded cysteine to the conserved J-encoded phenylalanine. In an earlier analysis of 500 to 650 of the donors, sequences lacking an unambiguous match to a single V gene segment were excluded. In an earlier analysis of some 590 of the donors, a V segment was called functional when productive rearrangements were above 56.7%, and segregating when the standard deviation between donors exceeded 5%. A statistical classification framework was built for diagnosing cytomegalovirus status from the catalog of TCR beta chain sequences. In a later analysis, V and J genes were assigned by comparing TCR nucleotide sequences against IMGT/GENE-DB human TR gene sequences. A later analysis assigned CDR3 sequences and most-parsimonious VDJ recombination scenarios with the TCRdist pipeline. In a later analysis, each TCR beta chain was defined by its CDR3 amino acid sequence together with its V-gene family, and reads without a unique V-gene family were excluded. To address suspected cross-contamination and a sequencing artifact, a later analysis removed a few hundred highly shared, low-generation-probability nucleotide sequences. In a later analysis, a clonal expansion index for each public chain was calculated from normalized within-repertoire ranks of inferred template counts. In a later analysis, generation probabilities were computed with a VDJ recombination model fitted to out-of-frame rearrangements, and the resulting probabilities were checked against IGoR. In a later analysis, TCR-TCR, TCR-HLA and TCR-CMV co-occurrence was scored with hypergeometric tests, and a repertoire-size bias correction was applied to TCR pairs. A later analysis estimated false discovery rates by permuting HLA or CMV assignments 20 times. In a later analysis, co-occurring TCRs were grouped with DBSCAN, and TCRdist sequence similarity was added when clustering was performed within HLA-allele-positive subsets. Repertoires with fewer than 30,000 or more than 120,000 public chains, plus five repertoires with anomalous nucleotide sharing, were excluded from co-occurrence clustering. TCRdb obtained this table from immuneACCESS and retained in-frame rearrangements with V and J assigned. These tables miss some clones; where compared with another copy, unresolved V genes account for less than half of the shortfall, and the remainder is unexplained. V, J and clone size were drawn from that table, and D and trimming were deduced from the DNA. In all, the sample holds some 190,000 clones, and more than 65% of those were seen once. The top ten clones comprise about 2.6% of the sample.

The cohort consisted of approximately 670 healthy bone marrow donors. All cohort members were sampled while nominally healthy, although unrecorded immune exposures were likely present. The donor tested CMV seronegative and was one of the 352 seronegative cohort members. Every donor gave a peripheral blood sample, and the peripheral blood mononuclear cells from that sample were used for TCR beta sequencing. Genomic DNA was extracted from the blood cell samples with the Qiagen DNeasy Blood Extraction Kit. With respect to this clone: This clone's antigen is unknown. Base qualities are not provided; no much larger clone lies one nucleotide away.

This TCR derives from a female donor in good health and CMV-seronegative. Recombination linked TRBV2 to TRBJ2-1, with TRBD2 matching 10 junction bases. Sequencing was carried out using PBMCs. This receptor has the CDR3 CASRTSGYNEQFF. The nucleotide sequence is given as TGTGCCAGCAGGACTAGCGGGTACAATGAGCAGTTCTTC.